This entry lists 21 T cell receptor beta chains sequenced from one sample in a study of shared clonotypes between healthy human individuals. Measured with immunoSEQ multiplex PCR; TCRdb has only the in-frame clones, and not every one. The sample records hundreds of thousands of clones, 85% to 95% being singletons. Terminally differentiated effector memory CD45RA+ cells were excluded by CCR7 positive selection of CD45RO-negative cells. The sequencing sample was made of naive CD8+ T cells sorted from blood. Receptors originate from a woman aged 30 to 39 in good health.

In its sample, this clone was seen once. This chain links TRBV11-2 with TRBJ2-1, with D perhaps matching TRBD1 (6 bases). The CDR3 is 16 residues long. Between the trimmed V and J ends, which lost 1 base and 4 bases, there was a span of 14 bases. Germline CDR1 SGHAT, CDR2 FQNNGV. CDR3 amino acids: CASSLVQGRLYNEQFF. The CDR3 coding sequence is TGTGCCAGCAGCTTAGTACAGGGACGGCTATACAATGAGCAGTTCTTC. Full variable domain (rest looked up from reference TRBV11-2 and TRBJ2-1): EAGVAQSPRYKIIEKRQSVAFWCNPISGHATLYWYQQILGQGPKLLIQFQNNGVVDDSQLPKDRFSAERLKGVDSTLKIQPAKLEDSAVYLCASSLVQGRLYNEQFFGPGTRLTVL.

This chain uses TRBV29-1 with TRBJ2-7; D call uncertain. Trimming removed 3 bases at V and 2 bases at J, with 8 bases between. The CDR3 has 12 residues. Germline values: CDR1 SQVTM, CDR2 ANQGSEA. The DNA for the CDR3 is TGCAGCGTTGAGGGCATGACCTACGAGCAGTACTTC. Encoded protein: CSVEGMTYEQYF.

This clone appeared a single time. The chain is built from TRBV28 and TRBJ2-7; TRBD2 might be the D (6 bases). The CDR3 is made up of 14 amino acids. Germline V gives CDR1 MDHEN, CDR2 SYDVKM. V was clipped by 5 bases and J by 3 bases, with 14 bases between them. DNA for the CDR3: TGTGCCAGCAGTGCAACCGGGACTTTCTACGAGCAGTACTTC. It is translated as CASSATGTFYEQYF.

The V gene is TRBV5-6, the J gene TRBJ1-2; D gene unclear. Germline CDR1 and CDR2: SGHDT and YYEEEE. The CDR3 sequence is 14 residues long. V was cut by 0 bases and J by 13 bases, with 19 bases left in between. The CDR3 region has the DNA TGTGCCAGCAGCTTGGCACTTGACCAGTTGCGGGGCACCTTC. Protein product: CASSLALDQLRGTF. The full variable domain, with the rest looked up from reference TRBV5-6 and TRBJ1-2, is DAGVTQSPTHLIKTRGQQVTLRCSPKSGHDTVSWYQQALGQGPQFIFQYYEEEERQRGNFPDRFSGHQFPNYSSELNVNALLLGDSALYLCASSLALDQLRGTFGSGTRLTVV.

The gene calls are TRBV7-6 and TRBJ2-5; D may be TRBD2 (6 bases). Germline-derived CDR1 and CDR2 are SGHVS and FNYEAQ. The V end was cut by 5 bases, the J end by 1 base, with 11 bases between. The CDR3 covers 14 residues. The CDR3 nucleotides read TGTGCCAGCAGCCCCCGACTAGTCCAAGAGACCCAGTACTTC. Its translation is CASSPRLVQETQYF.

Notes on this clone: This sample also contains other DNA sequences that code for the same CDR3. V and J are TRBV7-3 and TRBJ2-7; no reliable D call. In germline, CDR1 is SGHTA, CDR2 FQGTGA. V was cut by 2 bases and J by 4 bases, with 9 bases left in between. There are 13 residues in the CDR3. CDR3 DNA sequence: TGTGCCAGCAGCTTAGACCTCTCATACGAGCAGTACTTC. This translates into CASSLDLSYEQYF.

This clone was observed a single time. The J gene is TRBJ1-5, the V gene TRBV19; unclear D gene. Trimming removed 5 bases at V and 4 bases at J, with 6 bases between. This CDR3 comprises 12 residues. From germline, CDR1 is LNHDA and CDR2 SQIVND (reference sequence). The CDR3 sequence: CASSVGNQPQHF. The CDR3 coding sequence is TGTGCCAGTAGTGTGGGGAATCAGCCCCAGCATTTT.

This CDR3 is CASSLVRVGTDTQYF. DNA of the CDR3: TGTGCCAGCAGCTTAGTTAGAGTCGGCACAGATACGCAGTATTTT. J is TRBJ2-3 and V is TRBV7-8, with D unresolved. Trimming took off 1 base at V and 1 base at J, with 9 bases between the two ends. This CDR3 has 15 residues. Germline CDR1 SGHVS, CDR2 FQNEAQ.

This chain uses TRBV13 with TRBJ1-5; no firm D call. Germline CDR1 reads PRHDT; CDR2 reads FYEKMQ (reference sequence). This CDR3 contains 13 residues. V was trimmed by 2 bases and J by 4 bases, leaving 6 bases between them. The DNA of the CDR3 is TGTGCCAGCAGCTTATCGGGGAATCAGCCCCAGCATTTT. Translating gives CASSLSGNQPQHF.

As concerns this clone: Other DNA sequences in this specimen translate into the identical CDR3. V and J are TRBV7-9 and TRBJ2-7, with 8 positions matching TRBD1. There are 13 residues in the CDR3. Germline CDR1 SEHNR, CDR2 FQNEAQ (reference sequence). Trimming cost V 5 bases and J 3 bases; bases outside gene matches: 3. CDR3 DNA: TGTGCCAGCAGCCCGGGGACAGGCTACGAGCAGTACTTC. This sequence encodes CASSPGTGYEQYF.

This chain's CDR3 is CASRDSGNTIYF. CDR3 sequence (DNA): TGTGCCAGCCGCGACTCTGGAAACACCATATATTTT. V is TRBV27 and J is TRBJ1-3; D unclear. V was clipped by 8 bases and J by 0 bases, with 5 bases between them. The CDR3 extends over 12 amino acids. CDR1 and CDR2 (germline): MNHEY, SMNVEV (reference sequence).

The V gene is TRBV4-1, the J gene TRBJ1-1; weak D call: TRBD1 (5 bases). The ends were cut back, 0 bases at V and 0 bases at J, with 8 bases in the middle. The CDR3 covers 15 residues. Germline CDR1 is MGHRA and CDR2 is YSYEKL. CDR3 nucleotides: TGCGCCAGCAGCCAAGATGAGGGGATGAACACTGAAGCTTTCTTT. This encodes CASSQDEGMNTEAFF.

The rearrangement uses TRBV29-1 and TRBJ2-1; possible D gene TRBD2, 5 bases. The CDR3 totals 14 residues. Germline CDR1 SQVTM, CDR2 ANQGSEA. V was pared by 0 bases and J by 3 bases, with 9 bases between. The CDR3 region has the DNA TGCAGCGTTGAAGATCTCGAGGGCTACAATGAGCAGTTCTTC. It specifies CSVEDLEGYNEQFF.

The chain has TRBV19 and TRBJ2-2, with D possibly being TRBD2 (5 bases). This CDR3 comprises 17 residues. Germline assignment: CDR1 LNHDA and CDR2 SQIVND (reference sequence). V gave up 10 bases and J gave up 0 bases, with 21 bases separating them. The CDR3 reads CATALLGGPTNTGELFF. The CDR3 DNA follows: TGTGCCACCGCCCTGCTGGGCGGGCCGACGAACACCGGGGAGCTGTTTTTT.

The rearrangement uses TRBV7-9 and TRBJ2-7; D not resolved. V lost 5 bases and J 5 bases, leaving 16 bases between the germline ends. The CDR3 consists of 14 residues. The germline V gene has CDR1 SEHNR and CDR2 FQNEAQ (reference sequence). As DNA, the CDR3 is TGTGCCAGCAGCCTTCTTAAGGGTTGGCACGAGCAGTACTTC. Protein: CASSLLKGWHEQYF.

This chain connects TRBV7-9 to TRBJ2-7; weak D call: TRBD1 (6 bases). Trimming shortened V by 8 bases and J by 2 bases, and 7 bases separated the two germline ends. Germline V gives CDR1 SEHNR, CDR2 FQNEAQ (reference sequence). The CDR3 loop spans 11 amino acids. CDR3 region: CASEGAYEQYF. CDR3 coding DNA: TGTGCCAGCGAGGGGGCCTACGAGCAGTACTTC.

The chain joins TRBV30 to TRBJ2-5, with TRBD2 matching 7 bases. V trimming: 0 bases; J trimming: 5 bases; junction bases outside the gene matches: 15. Germline lookup yields CDR1 GTSNPN and CDR2 SVGIG (reference sequence). The CDR3 spans 17 residues. CDR3 sequence (DNA): TGTGCCTGGAGTGTACGCCCTCTAGGACTAGATCTTGAGACCCAGTACTTC. Protein: CAWSVRPLGLDLETQYF.

The V gene is TRBV27, the J gene TRBJ2-7; 7 positions agree with TRBD2. V lost 2 bases to trimming and J lost 3 bases; unmatched junction nucleotides: 7. The CDR3 covers 15 residues. The germline CDR1 and CDR2 sequences are MNHEY and SMNVEV (reference sequence). CDR3 region: CASSLARLAVYEQYF. In DNA, the CDR3 is TGTGCCAGCAGTTTAGCGAGACTAGCTGTCTACGAGCAGTACTTC.

The chain has TRBV28 and TRBJ2-2; D remains ambiguous. This CDR3 contains 14 residues. The ends were cut back, 1 base at V and 5 bases at J, with 8 bases in the middle. Germline V gives CDR1 MDHEN, CDR2 SYDVKM. The CDR3 DNA reads as TGTGCCAGCAGTTTATTACACGGGACCGGGGAGCTGTTTTTT. Translation gives CASSLLHGTGELFF. Looking up the rest from reference TRBV28 and TRBJ2-2 gives the full variable domain: DVKVTQSSRYLVKRTGEKVFLECVQDMDHENMFWYRQDPGLGLRLIYFSYDVKMKEKGDIPEGYSVSREKKERFSLILESASTNQTSMYLCASSLLHGTGELFFGEGSRLTVL.

The genes are TRBV30 and TRBJ2-1; D is possibly TRBD1 or TRBD2 (5 bases each). The germline CDR1 and CDR2 sequences are GTSNPN and SVGIG (reference sequence). The CDR3 extends over 15 amino acids. The V gene lost 3 bases and the J gene lost 4 bases, with 16 bases spanning the gap. CDR3 in amino acids: CAWSRGQGAYNEQFF. In DNA, the CDR3 is TGTGCCTGGAGCCGGGGCCAGGGAGCGTACAATGAGCAGTTCTTC.

The chain recombines TRBV27 with TRBJ2-1, with a weak D call TRBD2 (6 bases). V was cut by 6 bases and J by 0 bases, with 12 bases left in between. This CDR3 contains 15 residues. CDR1 MNHEY and CDR2 SMNVEV come from the germline V gene (reference sequence). The CDR3 DNA is TGTGCCAGCAGACCCGCGGGAAGCTCCTACAATGAGCAGTTCTTC. This gives the protein CASRPAGSSYNEQFF.